This T cell receptor (beta chain) originates from a study of CD8 T cells in ankylosing spondylitis. General study findings and limits: Blood from ankylosing spondylitis patients appeared to carry a characteristic eight-variant TCR beta motif. According to the report, clones linked to the disease were significantly enriched in matched synovial fluid samples taken from ankylosing spondylitis patients.

Using its own MiXCR run on the 5' RACE reads, TCRdb lists one record per CDR3 protein. Of about 130,000 distinct CDR3 sequences detected, about 7% appear once; the ten largest clones hold 9.5% to 15%. J lost 6 bases, V lost 5 bases, and 10 bases had no gene match. The CDR3 consists of 15 residues. About this clonotype itself: The target antigen is unknown.

This sequence originates from a female donor with ankylosing spondylitis or in good health (not recorded which). The V and J genes are TRBV12-3 or TRBV12-4 and TRBJ2-7, with 10 bases identical to TRBD1. Sequenced input: blood, either unsorted or a sorted T cell fraction (not recorded which). CDR3 region: CASSQLGTGVIEQYF. CDR3 nucleotides: TGTGCCAGCAGTCAACTCGGGACAGGGGTGATCGAGCAGTACTTC.